These 29 T cell receptor beta chains came from one sample sequenced in a study of cytomegalovirus exposure and HLA in healthy donors. Amplification used 60 Vbeta primers and 13 Jbeta primers. The protocol was immunoSEQ multiplex PCR, while the TCRdb copy is restricted to in-frame clones and leaves out a portion. The repertoire holds some 95,000 clones, with roughly 76% as singletons. What was sequenced was PBMCs. The source of these receptors is a female donor in good health and CMV-seronegative.

The chain links TRBV7-9 to TRBJ2-1; D is ambiguous. The CDR3 spans 16 residues. V was clipped by 7 bases and J by 0 bases, with 16 bases between them. CDR1 and CDR2 from the germline V gene are SEHNR and FQNEAQ (reference sequence). For the CDR3, the DNA is TGTGCCAGCACCACGACTCAACCTAACTCCTACAATGAGCAGTTCTTC. This sequence encodes CASTTTQPNSYNEQFF.

With regard to this clone: One end of the junction fails to match germline, which may point to a read error. The chain recombines TRBV6-1 with TRBJ2-7; TRBD2 matches 16 bases. The CDR3 runs 15 residues. The germline V gene encodes CDR1 MNHNS and CDR2 SASEGT. CDR3 in amino acids: CASSEAGTSGRAFYF. The CDR3 DNA is TGTGCCAGCAGTGAAGCCGGGACTAGCGGGAGGGCCTTCTATTTC.

The chain recombines TRBV28 with TRBJ2-4, with 9 bases lining up with TRBD1. The CDR3 spans 15 residues. V dropped 2 bases and J dropped 8; count of bases not matched to a gene: 7. Germline CDR1 MDHEN, CDR2 SYDVKM. CDR3 nucleotide sequence: TGTGCCAGCAGTTTAGCGGGACAGGGTGGGGACATTCAGTACTTC. It specifies CASSLAGQGGDIQYF.

V usage is TRBV7-9 and J usage is TRBJ1-1; no definite D call. This CDR3 has 14 amino acids. From germline, CDR1 is SEHNR and CDR2 FQNEAQ (reference sequence). Trimming cost V 2 bases and J 3 bases, with 10 bases left between them. CDR3 coding DNA: TGTGCCAGCAGCTTATCCCGTCAGGACACTGAAGCTTTCTTT. Translating gives CASSLSRQDTEAFF.

The chain couples TRBV4-3 to TRBJ2-4, with D maybe TRBD2 (5 bases). CDR1 and CDR2 from the germline V gene are LGHNA and YSLEER. CDR3 length equals 15 residues. V gave up 1 base and J gave up 4 bases, with 11 bases separating them. CDR3 nucleotides: TGCGCCAGCAGCCAAGGCCTTGGGGAGAAAAACATTCAGTACTTC. This sequence encodes CASSQGLGEKNIQYF.

The rearrangement uses TRBV11-3 and TRBJ2-1; 8 bases line up with TRBD2. From germline, CDR1 is SGHNT and CDR2 YENEEA. This CDR3 region has 13 residues. Unmatched junction bases numbered 1, after V lost 5 bases and J lost 4 bases. CDR3 bases: TGTGCCAGCAGCCTAGCGGGTTACAATGAGCAGTTCTTC. This gives the protein CASSLAGYNEQFF. The full variable domain, rest sourced from reference TRBV11-3 and TRBJ2-1, is EAGVVQSPRYKIIEKKQPVAFWCNPISGHNTLYWYLQNLGQGPELLIRYENEEAVDDSQLPKDRFSAERLKGVDSTLKIQPAELGDSAVYLCASSLAGYNEQFFGPGTRLTVL.

The chain combines TRBV5-1 with TRBJ1-4; D unclear. CDR3 length: 15 residues. Germline loops: CDR1 SGHRS, CDR2 YFSETQ. V was trimmed by 0 bases and J by 7 bases, leaving 13 bases between them. CDR3 DNA sequence: TGCGCCAGCAGCTTGGTTACGGGGTCGGCTGAAAAACTGTTTTTT. Its protein is CASSLVTGSAEKLFF.

The V and J genes are TRBV5-1 and TRBJ2-7; perhaps TRBD2 as D (5 bases). Trimming pared 7 bases from V and 5 bases from J, leaving 22 bases between. The CDR3 is made up of 15 amino acids. The germline V gene encodes CDR1 SGHRS and CDR2 YFSETQ. CDR3 nucleotides: TGCGCCAGCCCGTACAGATACCAAACCGGGAACGAGCAGTACTTC. Encoded protein: CASPYRYQTGNEQYF.

The chain links TRBV29-1 to TRBJ1-1; maybe TRBD1 (5 bases). The CDR3 is 13 residues long. With 3 bases removed from V and 5 bases from J, the gap between germline ends came to 13 bases. Germline lookup yields CDR1 SQVTM and CDR2 ANQGSEA. CDR3 loop: CSVDRVGGTEAFF. CDR3 nucleotides: TGCAGCGTTGACAGGGTGGGAGGAACTGAAGCTTTCTTT.

The rearrangement joins TRBV6-6 to TRBJ2-5, with 8 positions matching TRBD2. The CDR3 runs to 13 residues. Germline values: CDR1 MNHNY, CDR2 SVGAGI (reference sequence). Trimming took 6 bases from V and 5 from J; bases not matched to a gene: 5. CDR3 protein: CASRPPGGETQYF. CDR3 bases: TGTGCCAGCAGACCCCCGGGGGGGGAGACCCAGTACTTC.

Details on this clone: A junction boundary mismatches the germline segment, possibly from a read error. The chain is built from TRBV7-7 and TRBJ2-5; D is unresolved. The end of the DNA fits TRBJ2-7 better, so the J call may be wrong. Looked up from germline, CDR1 is SSHAT and CDR2 is FNYEAQ (reference sequence). The CDR3 length is 14 residues. In nucleotides, the CDR3 is TGTGCTAGCAAGCTGAGCCCCGAGGCCTACGAGCAGTACTTC. It translates to CASKLSPEAYEQYF.

The chain uses TRBV27 and TRBJ1-2; D is unclear. Trimming removed 6 bases from V and 5 bases from J, with 16 bases in between. The germline gives CDR1 MNHEY, CDR2 SMNVEV (reference sequence). The CDR3 covers 14 residues. The CDR3 region has the DNA TGTGCCAGCAGGCCCGGCGAGAGGAGTTATGGCTACACCTTC. Translated: CASRPGERSYGYTF.

The chain carries TRBV5-4 and TRBJ2-7; 11 bases match TRBD2. The CDR3 length is 17 residues. CDR1 is SGHNT, CDR2 YYREEE, per germline (reference sequence). V lost 3 bases to trimming and J lost 2 bases; unmatched junction nucleotides: 10. The CDR3 spells CASSSQTLAGGPYEQYF. CDR3 DNA sequence: TGTGCCAGCAGCTCCCAAACCCTAGCGGGGGGCCCCTACGAGCAGTACTTC. Combining the CDR3 with reference TRBV5-4 and TRBJ2-7 gives the whole variable domain ETGVTQSPTHLIKTRGQQVTLRCSSQSGHNTVSWYQQALGQGPQFIFQYYREEENGRGNFPPRFSGLQFPNYSSELNVNALELDDSALYLCASSSQTLAGGPYEQYFGPGTRLTVT.

This rearrangement joins TRBV12-5 to TRBJ1-1; the D is unclear. V was clipped by 6 bases and J by 0 bases, with 5 bases between them. The V gene's germline CDR1 is LGHNT and CDR2 FRNRAP. The CDR3 is 12 amino acids. The chain's CDR3 is CASGQLNTEAFF. CDR3 sequence (DNA): TGTGCTAGTGGACAGCTGAACACTGAAGCTTTCTTT.

This chain links TRBV7-2 with TRBJ2-2; 8 bases line up with TRBD2. V lost 4 bases, J lost 2 bases, and 3 bases stayed unmatched. The CDR3 length is 15 residues. Per germline, CDR1 SGHTA and CDR2 FQGNSA. CDR3: CASSSRGGNTGELFF. CDR3 sequence (DNA): TGTGCCAGCAGCTCCCGGGGGGGCAACACCGGGGAGCTGTTTTTT.

This sequence joins TRBV19 and TRBJ1-5, with D hard to call. The CDR3 has 16 residues. V lost 3 bases, J lost 7 bases, and 19 bases lay in between. Germline values: CDR1 LNHDA, CDR2 SQIVND (reference sequence). The CDR3 is CASSIGRGGRIQPQHF. DNA of the CDR3: TGTGCCAGTAGTATTGGGCGGGGAGGACGGATACAGCCCCAGCATTTT. The variable domain in full, completed from reference TRBV19 and TRBJ1-5, reads DGGITQSPKYLFRKEGQNVTLSCEQNLNHDAMYWYRQDPGQGLRLIYYSQIVNDFQKGDIAEGYSVSREKKESFPLTVTSAQKNPTAFYLCASSIGRGGRIQPQHFGDGTRLSIL.

The gene calls are TRBV25-1 and TRBJ1-2; tentative D call: TRBD1 (5 bases). The CDR3 sequence is 15 residues long. Trimming took 3 bases from V and 7 from J, leaving 18 bases between them. CDR1 and CDR2 (germline): MGHDK, SYGVNS. The CDR3 sequence: CASSESDTGLGGYTF. CDR3 nucleotides: TGTGCCAGCAGTGAGTCGGACACCGGCTTGGGTGGCTACACCTTC.

The chain couples TRBV2 to TRBJ2-3; 7 bases are a match to TRBD2. J lost 2 bases, V lost 1 base, and 3 bases had no gene match. The CDR3 totals 15 residues. CDR1 SNHLY and CDR2 FYNNEI come from the germline V gene. CDR3 residues: CASSEGLANTDTQYF. As DNA, the CDR3 is TGTGCCAGCAGTGAAGGACTAGCTAACACAGATACGCAGTATTTT.

V is TRBV2 and J is TRBJ1-1; 7 bases agree with TRBD1. CDR3 length: 16 residues. CDR1 is SNHLY and CDR2 is FYNNEI in the germline V gene. V was pared by 0 bases and J by 1 base, with 5 bases of the junction left unmatched. The CDR3 sequence: CASSEALGGKNTEAFF. In DNA form, the CDR3 reads TGTGCCAGCAGTGAAGCCTTAGGGGGCAAGAACACTGAAGCTTTCTTT.

The chain joins TRBV6-5 to TRBJ2-3; D remains ambiguous. CDR1 and CDR2 from the germline V gene are MNHEY and SVGAGI. The length of the CDR3 is 14 residues. The V end lost 2 bases, the J end lost 1 base, and 7 bases lay between the germline ends. CDR3 coding DNA: TGTGCCAGCAGTTACAACGCGGGCACAGATACGCAGTATTTT. Translating it yields CASSYNAGTDTQYF.

This chain uses TRBV19 with TRBJ1-5; 9 nucleotides agree with TRBD1. In germline, CDR1 is LNHDA, CDR2 SQIVND (reference sequence). The CDR3 is made up of 16 amino acids. V shed 7 bases, J shed 0 bases, and the junction held 7 bases outside the gene matches. The CDR3 coding sequence is TGTGCCAGTAAAAAGGACAGGGGTGATAGCAATCAGCCCCAGCATTTT. Encoded protein: CASKKDRGDSNQPQHF.

CDR3 sequence: CATSVGGRDTGELFF. CDR3 bases: TGTGCCACCAGCGTCGGAGGAAGGGACACCGGGGAGCTGTTTTTT. The J gene is TRBJ2-2, the V gene TRBV15, with D possibly being TRBD2 (5 bases). Germline CDR1 reads LNHNV; CDR2 reads YYDKDF (reference sequence). V gave up 5 bases and J gave up 3 bases, with 13 bases separating them. CDR3 size: 15 residues.

This clone was found a few times. The V gene is TRBV4-2, the J gene TRBJ1-4; D unresolved. V was shortened by 3 bases and J by 0 bases, with 14 bases between the two germline ends. From germline, CDR1 is LGHNA and CDR2 YNFKEQ. CDR3 size: 17 residues. In DNA, the CDR3 is TGTGCCAGCAGCCATGATCCTATAGCTGCAACTAATGAAAAACTGTTTTTT. Residues: CASSHDPIAATNEKLFF.

This chain connects TRBV6-5 to TRBJ2-7; TRBD2 agrees at 7 bases. After removal of 0 bases from V and 4 bases from J, the junction contained 6 bases not matched to a gene. Germline V CDR1 and CDR2: MNHEY, SVGAGI. The CDR3 consists of 15 residues. In nucleotides, the CDR3 is TGTGCCAGCAGTTACTCGGGAGGGGATCGGTACGAGCAGTACTTC. Its translation is CASSYSGGDRYEQYF.

The chain recombines TRBV2 with TRBJ2-1, with 11 positions matching TRBD2. This CDR3 contains 14 residues. Germline values: CDR1 SNHLY, CDR2 FYNNEI. Trimming at V came to 4 bases and at J to 5 bases, leaving 1 base not matched to a gene. The CDR3 sequence is CASSASGGNNEQFF. In DNA form, the CDR3 reads TGTGCCAGCAGTGCTAGCGGGGGGAACAATGAGCAGTTCTTC.

J is TRBJ1-1 and V is TRBV5-4; D may be TRBD1 (6 bases). Germline V gene data show CDR1 as SGHNT and CDR2 as YYREEE (reference sequence). V dropped 4 bases and J dropped 0 bases, with 16 bases sitting between them. The CDR3 sequence is 16 residues long. The DNA of the CDR3 is TGTGCCAGCAGCACCTACAGGGCTGTGATGAACACTGAAGCTTTCTTT. It yields the protein CASSTYRAVMNTEAFF.

The chain recombines TRBV2 with TRBJ2-5, with 7 bases identical to TRBD2. Germline CDR1 reads SNHLY; CDR2 reads FYNNEI. This CDR3 contains 15 residues. The V segment lost 6 bases and the J segment 4 bases; nucleotides outside the gene matches: 11. CDR3 coding DNA: TGTGCCAGCAGCCTAGGACTAGACCCCCTAGAGACCCAGTACTTC. Protein: CASSLGLDPLETQYF.

V usage is TRBV2 and J usage is TRBJ2-7, with 11 bases fitting TRBD2. Per the germline V gene, CDR1 is SNHLY and CDR2 is FYNNEI. CDR3 length equals 18 residues. J lost 0 bases, V lost 4 bases, and 11 bases had no gene match. The CDR3 is CASSVGTSGSRSSYEQYF. In DNA, the CDR3 is TGTGCCAGCAGTGTGGGGACTAGCGGATCCAGGAGCTCCTACGAGCAGTACTTC.

The chain carries TRBV28 and TRBJ2-2; no definite D call. Trimming removed 2 bases at V and 5 bases at J, with 6 bases between. The CDR3 has 13 amino acids. The V gene's germline CDR1 is MDHEN and CDR2 SYDVKM. CDR3 DNA sequence: TGTGCCAGCAGTTTAATGCGTACCGGGGAGCTGTTTTTT. Amino acid sequence: CASSLMRTGELFF.